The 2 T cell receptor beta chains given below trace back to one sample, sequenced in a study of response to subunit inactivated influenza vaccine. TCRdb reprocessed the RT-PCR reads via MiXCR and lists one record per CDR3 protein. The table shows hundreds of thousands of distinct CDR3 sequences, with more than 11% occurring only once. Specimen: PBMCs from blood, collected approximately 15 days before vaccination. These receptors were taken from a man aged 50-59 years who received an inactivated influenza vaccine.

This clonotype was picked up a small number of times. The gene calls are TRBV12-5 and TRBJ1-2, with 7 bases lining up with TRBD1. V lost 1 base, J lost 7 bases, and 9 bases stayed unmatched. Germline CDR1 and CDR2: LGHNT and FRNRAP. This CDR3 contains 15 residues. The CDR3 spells CASGLAGQDPSGYTF. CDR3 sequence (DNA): TGTGCTAGTGGTTTGGCCGGACAGGATCCCTCTGGCTACACCTTC.

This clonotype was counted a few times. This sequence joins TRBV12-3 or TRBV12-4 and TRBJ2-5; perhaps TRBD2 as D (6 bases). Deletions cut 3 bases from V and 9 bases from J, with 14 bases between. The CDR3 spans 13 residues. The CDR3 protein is CASSLPGVLAQYF. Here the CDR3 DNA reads TGTGCCAGCAGTTTGCCGGGGGTTTTGGCCCAGTACTTC.